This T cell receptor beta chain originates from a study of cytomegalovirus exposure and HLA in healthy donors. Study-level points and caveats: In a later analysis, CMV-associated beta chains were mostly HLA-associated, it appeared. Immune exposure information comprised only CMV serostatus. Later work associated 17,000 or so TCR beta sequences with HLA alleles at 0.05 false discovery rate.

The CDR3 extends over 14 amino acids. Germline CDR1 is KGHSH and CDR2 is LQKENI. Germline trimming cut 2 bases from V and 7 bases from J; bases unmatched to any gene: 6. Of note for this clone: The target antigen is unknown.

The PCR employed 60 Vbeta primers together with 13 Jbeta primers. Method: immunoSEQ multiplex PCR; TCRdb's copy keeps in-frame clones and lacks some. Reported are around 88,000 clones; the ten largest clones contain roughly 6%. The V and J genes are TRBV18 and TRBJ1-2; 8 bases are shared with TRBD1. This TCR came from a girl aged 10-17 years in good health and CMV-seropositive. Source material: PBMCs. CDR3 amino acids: CASSPDQGASGYTF. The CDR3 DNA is TGTGCCAGCTCACCAGATCAGGGGGCGAGTGGCTACACCTTC.